This T cell receptor beta chain comes out of a study of T-cell reconstitution after alpha-beta-depleted transplantation in children. Study observations and caveats: At the one-year point after transplant, T-cell counts and TCRbeta diversity were found to come mostly from T cells that had been newly produced.

Construction of the TCRbeta library involved unique molecular identifiers. Via MiXCR, TCRdb re-called the PCR reads, giving one row per CDR3 protein. The repertoire consists of about 340,000 distinct CDR3 sequences, with around 15% occurring once and the leading ten covering roughly 40%. Details on this clonotype: Its antigen is not identified.

There are 15 residues in the CDR3. In germline, CDR1 is SGHAT, CDR2 FQNNGV. With 6 bases removed from V and 3 bases from J, the gap between germline ends came to 17 bases. The rearrangement joins TRBV11-2 to TRBJ2-5; D perhaps matches TRBD2 (6 bases). This specimen consisted of PBMCs, mostly from graft donor cells, obtained 360 days after TCRalphabeta/CD19-depleted stem cell transplant. The source is a male patient aged 2-15 years who had a stem cell transplant for acute lymphoblastic leukemia, so the T cells may come from the graft donor. The CDR3 sequence is CASRPRDFRKETQYF. In nucleotides, the CDR3 is TGTGCCAGCAGGCCTCGGGACTTTAGAAAAGAGACCCAGTACTTC. The whole variable domain, filled in from reference TRBV11-2 and TRBJ2-5, reads EAGVAQSPRYKIIEKRQSVAFWCNPISGHATLYWYQQILGQGPKLLIQFQNNGVVDDSQLPKDRFSAERLKGVDSTLKIQPAKLEDSAVYLCASRPRDFRKETQYFGPGTRLLVL.